The 8 T cell receptor beta chains below all came from one sample that was sequenced in a study of shared clonotypes between healthy human individuals. The assay was immunoSEQ multiplex PCR, and TCRdb's table has in-frame clones only and misses some. The sample records approximately 600,000 clones, 90% to 95% being singletons. Positively selected for CCR7, the CD45RO-negative cells used as naive CD8 cells excluded terminally differentiated effector memory CD45RA+ cells. Sample: naive CD8+ T cells sorted from blood. The receptor source for this set is a woman aged 25 to 39 in good health.

This chain uses TRBV29-1 with TRBJ2-1, with 7 bases lining up with TRBD2. Germline CDR1 and CDR2: SQVTM and ANQGSEA. V gave up 0 bases and J gave up 5 bases; unmatched junction bases: 22. The CDR3 runs to 20 residues. CDR3 protein: CSVEDNFLAGGPSGDNEQFF. As DNA, the CDR3 is TGCAGCGTTGAAGATAATTTTTTAGCGGGTGGTCCCTCGGGTGACAATGAGCAGTTCTTC.

DNA for the CDR3: TGCGCCAGCAGCCCCGAACCGGGACTTTGGGGCGAGCAGTACTTC. Translating gives CASSPEPGLWGEQYF. This rearrangement joins TRBV4-1 to TRBJ2-7, with D tentatively TRBD2 (6 bases). Germline lookup yields CDR1 MGHRA and CDR2 YSYEKL. This CDR3 region has 15 residues. The V gene lost 4 bases and the J gene lost 6 bases, with 19 bases spanning the gap.

This sequence joins TRBV7-9 and TRBJ2-2, with D possibly being TRBD1 (6 bases). Germline CDR1 is SEHNR and CDR2 is FQNEAQ (reference sequence). The germline V and J ends were trimmed by 5 bases and 3 bases, with 16 bases remaining between them. This CDR3 contains 16 residues. The CDR3 DNA is TGTGCCAGCAGCCTTCGGACAGCTCGGGACACCGGGGAGCTGTTTTTT. Translation gives CASSLRTARDTGELFF.

The CDR3 sequence is CASSEPTVNTEAFF. CDR3 nucleotide sequence: TGTGCCAGCAGCGAACCGACGGTGAACACTGAAGCTTTCTTT. V is TRBV9 and J is TRBJ1-1, with D unresolved. The CDR3 spans 14 residues. V was shortened by 3 bases and J by 0 bases, with 9 bases between the two germline ends. Germline V gene sequence: CDR1 SGDLS, CDR2 YYNGEE.

The count of this clone is one. This chain uses TRBV7-8 with TRBJ1-4, with D maybe TRBD1 (5 bases). The CDR3 has 16 residues. Germline V gene sequence: CDR1 SGHVS, CDR2 FQNEAQ. V was pared by 4 bases and J by 6 bases, with 18 bases between. DNA for the CDR3: TGTGCCAGCAGCTCCCCGGGGGGTGTACTCGATGAAAAACTGTTTTTT. Its protein product is CASSSPGGVLDEKLFF. Full variable domain (outside the CDR3, taken from reference TRBV7-8 and TRBJ1-4): GAGVSQSPRYKVAKRGQDVALRCDPISGHVSLFWYQQALGQGPEFLTYFQNEAQLDKSGLPSDRFFAERPEGSVSTLKIQRTQQEDSAVYLCASSSPGGVLDEKLFFGSGTQLSVL.

The J gene is TRBJ1-1, the V gene TRBV19; D unclear. This CDR3 has 16 residues. Per germline, CDR1 LNHDA and CDR2 SQIVND (reference sequence). Trimming cost V 4 bases and J 0 bases, with 15 bases left between them. The CDR3 sequence: CASSKDPVKVNTEAFF. As DNA, the CDR3 is TGTGCCAGTAGTAAGGATCCAGTAAAAGTGAACACTGAAGCTTTCTTT. Supplemented by reference TRBV19 and TRBJ1-1, the full variable domain reads DGGITQSPKYLFRKEGQNVTLSCEQNLNHDAMYWYRQDPGQGLRLIYYSQIVNDFQKGDIAEGYSVSREKKESFPLTVTSAQKNPTAFYLCASSKDPVKVNTEAFFGQGTRLTVV.

CDR3 amino acids: CASSEGFGVLYEQYF. DNA for the CDR3: TGTGCCAGCAGTGAAGGTTTTGGGGTCCTCTACGAGCAGTACTTC. V and J are TRBV6-1 and TRBJ2-7; no reliable D call. Germline CDR1 reads MNHNS; CDR2 reads SASEGT. The CDR3 consists of 15 residues. V lost 1 base and J 3 bases, leaving 13 bases between the germline ends.

The chain couples TRBV27 to TRBJ2-5; perhaps TRBD1 as D (7 bases). Germline CDR1 and CDR2: MNHEY and SMNVEV (reference sequence). This CDR3 comprises 15 residues. V was clipped by 5 bases and J by 5 bases, with 18 bases between them. This CDR3 reads CASSPTPQGGETQYF. The DNA for the CDR3 is TGTGCCAGCAGTCCCACGCCTCAGGGGGGTGAGACCCAGTACTTC.